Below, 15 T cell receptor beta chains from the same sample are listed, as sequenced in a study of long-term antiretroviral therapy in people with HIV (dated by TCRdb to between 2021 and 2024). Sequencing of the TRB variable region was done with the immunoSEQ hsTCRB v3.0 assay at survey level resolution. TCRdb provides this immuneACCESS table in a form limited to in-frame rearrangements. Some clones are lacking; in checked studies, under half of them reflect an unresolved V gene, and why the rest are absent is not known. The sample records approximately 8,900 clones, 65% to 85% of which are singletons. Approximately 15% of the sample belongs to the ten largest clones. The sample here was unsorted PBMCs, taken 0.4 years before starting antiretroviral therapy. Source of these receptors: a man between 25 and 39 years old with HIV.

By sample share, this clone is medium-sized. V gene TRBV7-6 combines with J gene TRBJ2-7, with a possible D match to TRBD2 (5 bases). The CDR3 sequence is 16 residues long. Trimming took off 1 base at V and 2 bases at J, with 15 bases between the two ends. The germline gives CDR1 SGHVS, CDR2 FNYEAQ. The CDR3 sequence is CASSLEGRGSAYEQYF. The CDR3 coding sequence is TGTGCCAGCAGCTTAGAGGGAAGAGGGTCCGCCTACGAGCAGTACTTC. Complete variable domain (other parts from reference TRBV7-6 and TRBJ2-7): GAGVSQSPRYKVTKRGQDVALRCDPISGHVSLYWYRQALGQGPEFLTYFNYEAQQDKSGLPNDRFSAERPEGSISTLTIQRTEQRDSAMYRCASSLEGRGSAYEQYFGPGTRLTVT.

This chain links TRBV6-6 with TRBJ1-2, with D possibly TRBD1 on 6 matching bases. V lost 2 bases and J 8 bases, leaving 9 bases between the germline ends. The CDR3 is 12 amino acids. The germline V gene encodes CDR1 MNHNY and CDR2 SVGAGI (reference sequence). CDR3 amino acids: CASSYEGGGYTF. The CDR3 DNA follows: TGTGCCAGCAGTTACGAGGGGGGCGGCTACACCTTC.

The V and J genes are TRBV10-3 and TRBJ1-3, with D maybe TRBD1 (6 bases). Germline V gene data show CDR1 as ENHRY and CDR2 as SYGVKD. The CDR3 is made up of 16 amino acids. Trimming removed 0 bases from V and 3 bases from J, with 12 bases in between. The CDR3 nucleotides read TGTGCCATCAGTGAGTCCGTCAGGGGAGGTGGAAACACCATATATTTT. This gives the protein CAISESVRGGGNTIYF.

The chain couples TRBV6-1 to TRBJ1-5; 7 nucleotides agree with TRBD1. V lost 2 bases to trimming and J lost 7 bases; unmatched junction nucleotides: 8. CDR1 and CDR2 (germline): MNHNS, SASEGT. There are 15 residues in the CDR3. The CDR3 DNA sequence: TGTGCCAGCAGTGAAAGGTGGACAGGCGAACAGCCCCAGCATTTT. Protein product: CASSERWTGEQPQHF.

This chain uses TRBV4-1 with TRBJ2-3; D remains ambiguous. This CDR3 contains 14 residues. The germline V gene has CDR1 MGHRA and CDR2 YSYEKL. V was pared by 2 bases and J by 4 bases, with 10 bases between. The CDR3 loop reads CASSQSSPPDTQYF. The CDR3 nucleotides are TGCGCCAGCAGCCAATCCTCCCCCCCAGATACGCAGTATTTT.

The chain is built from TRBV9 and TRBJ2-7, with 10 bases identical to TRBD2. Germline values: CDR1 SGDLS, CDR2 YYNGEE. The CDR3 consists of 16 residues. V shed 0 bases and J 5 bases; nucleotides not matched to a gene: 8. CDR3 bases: TGTGCCAGCAGCGTAGGTATCGGCCTAGCGGGAGACGAGCAGTACTTC. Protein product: CASSVGIGLAGDEQYF.

CDR3 nucleotide sequence: TGCGCCAGCAGCTTGTTTGGCAGCCTTAATAATTCACCCCTCCACTTT. Its translation is CASSLFGSLNNSPLHF. The genes are TRBV5-1 and TRBJ1-6; D unclear. The CDR3 loop spans 16 amino acids. The V end was cut by 1 base, the J end by 5 bases, with 13 bases between. Germline CDR1 is SGHRS and CDR2 is YFSETQ.

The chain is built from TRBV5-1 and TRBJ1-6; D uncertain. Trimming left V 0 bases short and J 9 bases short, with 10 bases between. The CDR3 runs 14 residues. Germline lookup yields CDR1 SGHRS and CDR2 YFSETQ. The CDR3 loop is CASSLEGFGSPLHF. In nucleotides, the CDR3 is TGCGCCAGCAGCTTGGAAGGTTTCGGTTCACCCCTCCACTTT.

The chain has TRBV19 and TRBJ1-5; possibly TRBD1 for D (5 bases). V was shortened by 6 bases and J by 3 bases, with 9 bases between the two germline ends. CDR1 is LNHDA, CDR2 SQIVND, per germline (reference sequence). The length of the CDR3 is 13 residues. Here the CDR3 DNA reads TGTGCCAGTAGCCGGGGGTACAATCAGCCCCAGCATTTT. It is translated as CASSRGYNQPQHF.

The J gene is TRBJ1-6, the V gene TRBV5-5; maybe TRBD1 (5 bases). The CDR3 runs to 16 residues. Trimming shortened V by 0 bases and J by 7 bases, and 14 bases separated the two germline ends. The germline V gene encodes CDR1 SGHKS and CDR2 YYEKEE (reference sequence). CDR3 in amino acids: CASSLVPREGNSPLHF. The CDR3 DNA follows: TGTGCCAGCAGCTTGGTTCCTCGCGAGGGGAATTCACCCCTCCACTTT.

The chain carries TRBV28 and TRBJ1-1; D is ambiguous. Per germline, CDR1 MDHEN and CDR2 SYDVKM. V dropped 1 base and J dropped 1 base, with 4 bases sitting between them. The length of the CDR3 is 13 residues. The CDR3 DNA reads TGTGCCAGCAGTTTATTCAGGAACACTGAAGCTTTCTTT. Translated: CASSLFRNTEAFF. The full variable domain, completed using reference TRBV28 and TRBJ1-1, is DVKVTQSSRYLVKRTGEKVFLECVQDMDHENMFWYRQDPGLGLRLIYFSYDVKMKEKGDIPEGYSVSREKKERFSLILESASTNQTSMYLCASSLFRNTEAFFGQGTRLTVV.

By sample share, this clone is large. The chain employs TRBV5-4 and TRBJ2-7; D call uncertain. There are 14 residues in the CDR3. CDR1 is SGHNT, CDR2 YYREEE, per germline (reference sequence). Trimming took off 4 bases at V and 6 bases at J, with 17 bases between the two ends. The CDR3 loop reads CASSTGPSRPEQYF. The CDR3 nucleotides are TGTGCCAGCAGCACGGGCCCCTCCAGACCCGAGCAGTACTTC.

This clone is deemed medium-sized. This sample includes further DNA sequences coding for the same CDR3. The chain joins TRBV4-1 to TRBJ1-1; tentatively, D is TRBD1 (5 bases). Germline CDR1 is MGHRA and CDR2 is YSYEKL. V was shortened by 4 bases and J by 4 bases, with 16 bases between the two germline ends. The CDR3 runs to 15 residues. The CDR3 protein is CASSLTVGGRTEAFF. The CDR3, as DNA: TGCGCCAGCAGCCTCACGGTCGGGGGACGCACTGAAGCTTTCTTT.

Here the CDR3 reads CASSLRGFDEQYF. DNA for the CDR3: TGTGCCAGCTCGCTGAGGGGGTTCGACGAGCAGTACTTC. The rearrangement joins TRBV18 to TRBJ2-7; D is possibly TRBD1 (6 bases). V was shortened by 6 bases and J by 5 bases, with 14 bases between the two germline ends. The CDR3 covers 13 residues. CDR1 and CDR2 (germline): KGHSH, LQKENI.

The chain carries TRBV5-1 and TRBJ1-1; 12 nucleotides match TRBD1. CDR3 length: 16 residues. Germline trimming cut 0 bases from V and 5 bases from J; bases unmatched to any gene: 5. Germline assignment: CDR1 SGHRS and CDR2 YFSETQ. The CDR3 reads CASSLEGQGAWTEAFF. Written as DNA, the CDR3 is TGCGCCAGCAGCTTGGAGGGACAGGGGGCTTGGACTGAAGCTTTCTTT.